This T cell receptor (beta chain) was captured by sequencing in a study of regulatory T cells in long-lasting Graves disease. This clonotype was observed a handful of times. CDR3 length: 18 amino acids. V shed 3 bases, J shed 0 bases, and the junction held 14 bases outside the gene matches. The germline gives CDR1 MNHGY, CDR2 SVAAGI. The authors built TCR beta libraries using iRepertoire HTBI primers and Arm-PCR of CDR3 regions. TCRdb processed the multiplex PCR reads anew with MiXCR; each CDR3 protein has one entry. The sample holds approximately 440,000 distinct CDR3 sequences, around 24% seen once. Specified time point: persistent/refractory GD, antithyroid drugs over 5 years with positive TRAb. RNA isolated from PBMCs was used to make the TCR library.

This receptor was obtained from a female donor with Graves disease. The sequenced sample was peripheral blood mononuclear cells (PBMCs), obtained when the disease was refractory, from a patient treated with antithyroid drugs. The rearrangement links TRBV6-9 to TRBJ2-7; 7 nucleotides agree with TRBD2. The CDR3 nucleotides read TGTGCCAGCAGTTACTCCACATCCGCTAGCGGTAGCTCCTACGAGCAGTACTTC. It yields the protein CASSYSTSASGSSYEQYF.